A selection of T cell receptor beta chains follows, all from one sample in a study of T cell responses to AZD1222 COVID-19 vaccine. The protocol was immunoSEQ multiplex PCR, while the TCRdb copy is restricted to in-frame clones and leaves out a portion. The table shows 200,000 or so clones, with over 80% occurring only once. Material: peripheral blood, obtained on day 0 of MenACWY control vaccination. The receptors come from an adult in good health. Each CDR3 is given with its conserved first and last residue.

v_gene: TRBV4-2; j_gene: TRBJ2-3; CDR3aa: CASSQEPAGGGYTQYF
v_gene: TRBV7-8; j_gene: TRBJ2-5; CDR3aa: CASSLALRGTAQETQYF
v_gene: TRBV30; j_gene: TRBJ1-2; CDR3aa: CAWSQRYGYTF
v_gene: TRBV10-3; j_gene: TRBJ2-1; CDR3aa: CAISEGTRDYNEQFF
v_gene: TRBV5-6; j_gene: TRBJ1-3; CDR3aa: CASSWGQGATIYF
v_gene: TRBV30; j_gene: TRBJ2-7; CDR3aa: CAWTSAASYEQYF
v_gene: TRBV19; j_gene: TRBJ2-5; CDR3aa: CASSADRGRFQETQYF
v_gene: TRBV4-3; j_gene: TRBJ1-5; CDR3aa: CASSQGRVNQPQHF
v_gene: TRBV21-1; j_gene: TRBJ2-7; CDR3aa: CASSLSPRAVSYEQYF
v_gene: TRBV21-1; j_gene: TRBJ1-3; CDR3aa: CASSKASDRESGNTIYF
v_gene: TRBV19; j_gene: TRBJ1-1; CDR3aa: CASSTRQGGTEAFF
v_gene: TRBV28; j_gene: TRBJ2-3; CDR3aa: CASSPLGDGASTDTQYF
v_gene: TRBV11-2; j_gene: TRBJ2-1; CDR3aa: CASSLVGLGAYNEQFF
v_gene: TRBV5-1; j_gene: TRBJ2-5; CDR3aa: CASSQEGRGQETQYF
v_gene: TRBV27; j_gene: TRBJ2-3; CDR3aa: CASSLSGTHGTDTQYF
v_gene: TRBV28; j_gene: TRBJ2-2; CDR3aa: CASSPINTGELFF
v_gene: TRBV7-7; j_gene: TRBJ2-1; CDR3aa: CASSPTGYGEQFF
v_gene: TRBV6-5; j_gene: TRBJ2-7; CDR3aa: CASSPGWTLYEQYF
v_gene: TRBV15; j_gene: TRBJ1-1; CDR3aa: CATSERRTGPGAEAFF
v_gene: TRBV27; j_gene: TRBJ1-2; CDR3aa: CASSSTVRLVGYTF
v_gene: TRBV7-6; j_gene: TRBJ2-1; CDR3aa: CASSPRTGQNDNEQFF
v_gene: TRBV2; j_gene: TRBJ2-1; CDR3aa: CASRDDTGRDEQFF
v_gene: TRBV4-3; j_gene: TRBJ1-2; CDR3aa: CASSQEAGTYGYTF
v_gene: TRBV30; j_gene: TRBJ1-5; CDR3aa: CAWNRDSNQPQHF
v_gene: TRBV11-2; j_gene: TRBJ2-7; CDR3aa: CASSSIAGNYEQYF
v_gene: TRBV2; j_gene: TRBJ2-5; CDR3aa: CASSEPVAQETQYF
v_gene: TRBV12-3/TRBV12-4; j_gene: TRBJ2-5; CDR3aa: CASKYGSETQYF
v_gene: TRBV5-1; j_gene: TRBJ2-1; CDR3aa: CASSSGTGGNEQFF